Sequencing of this T cell receptor beta chain was carried out in a study of blood T cell repertoires in COVID-19. On the study more broadly: The United States, Italy and Spain provided the acute and convalescent COVID-19 samples. T cells, B-cell-depleted T cells, or PBMCs supplied cDNA or gDNA.

Per the germline V gene, CDR1 is LGHDT and CDR2 is YNNKEL (reference sequence). The J segment lost 6 bases and the V segment lost 0 bases, leaving 4 bases of the junction unmatched. The CDR3 contains 16 residues. In the study's own analysis: How many nucleated cells were present was estimated from reference gene primer amplification. Using immunoSEQ multiplex PCR, the repertoire was profiled, and TCRdb retains in-frame clones only, with some absent. The V and J calls and the clone size are those of that table, but D and trimming were determined from the DNA. The table shows about 340,000 clones, with roughly 90% occurring only once.

The sequenced sample was PBMCs or T cells enriched from blood (not recorded which). The sequence was collected from a woman in her 30s who had recovered from COVID-19. V is TRBV3-1 (or the pseudogene TRBV3-2) and J is TRBJ2-2, with 10 bases matching TRBD1. The CDR3 coding sequence is TGTGCCAGCAGCCAAGACCGGACAGGGGGGGCCGGGGAGCTGTTTTTT. Protein product: CASSQDRTGGAGELFF.